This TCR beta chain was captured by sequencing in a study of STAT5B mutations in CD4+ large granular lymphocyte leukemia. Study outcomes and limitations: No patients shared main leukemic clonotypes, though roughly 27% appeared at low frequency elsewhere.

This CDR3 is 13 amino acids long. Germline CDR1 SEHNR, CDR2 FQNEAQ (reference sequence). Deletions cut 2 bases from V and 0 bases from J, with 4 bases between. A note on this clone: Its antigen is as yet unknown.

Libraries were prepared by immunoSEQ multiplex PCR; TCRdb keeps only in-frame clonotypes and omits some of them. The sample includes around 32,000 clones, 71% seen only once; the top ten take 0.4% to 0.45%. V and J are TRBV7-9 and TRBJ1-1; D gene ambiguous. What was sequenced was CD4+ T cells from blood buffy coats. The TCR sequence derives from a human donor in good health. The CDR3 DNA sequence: TGTGCCAGCAGCTTAACAGTGAACACTGAAGCTTTCTTT. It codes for CASSLTVNTEAFF.